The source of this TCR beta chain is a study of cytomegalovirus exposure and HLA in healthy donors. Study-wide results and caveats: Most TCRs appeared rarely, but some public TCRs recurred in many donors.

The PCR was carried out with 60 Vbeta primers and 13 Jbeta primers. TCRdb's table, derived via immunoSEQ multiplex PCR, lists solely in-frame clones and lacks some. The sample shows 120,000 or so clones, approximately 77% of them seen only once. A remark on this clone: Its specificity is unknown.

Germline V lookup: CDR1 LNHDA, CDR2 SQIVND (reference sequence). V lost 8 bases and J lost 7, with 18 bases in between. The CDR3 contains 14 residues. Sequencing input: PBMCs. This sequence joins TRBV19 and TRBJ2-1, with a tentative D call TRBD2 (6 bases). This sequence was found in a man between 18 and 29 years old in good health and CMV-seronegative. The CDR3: CASSVAAVRNEQFF. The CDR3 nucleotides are TGTGCCAGTTCTGTAGCGGCCGTGAGGAATGAGCAGTTCTTC.